A selection of T cell receptor beta chains follows, all from one sample in a study of blood T cell repertoires in COVID-19. The table came from immunoSEQ multiplex PCR; TCRdb's copy has only in-frame clones and leaves some out. The sample consists of roughly 200,000 clones, 75% to 90% of them appearing once. Sequencing was done on a sample of peripheral blood. Every receptor here comes from a man aged 35 to 55 with acute or convalescent COVID-19. CDR3s include the opening cysteine and the closing phenylalanine or tryptophan. A D gene is named only where the DNA matches it firmly. Clone sizes are given selectively: once, few, many, or a class where the clone is expanded.

J gene: TRBJ1-5; V gene: TRBV5-1; clone size: NA; D gene: NA; CDR3 protein: CASSLGQNQPQHF; CDR3 DNA: TGCGCCAGCAGCTTGGGTCAAAATCAGCCCCAGCATTTT
J gene: TRBJ1-4; V gene: TRBV19; clone size: once; D gene: NA; CDR3 protein: CASISQGIFGKLFF; CDR3 DNA: TGTGCCAGTATATCTCAGGGGATATTCGGAAAACTGTTTTTT
J gene: TRBJ2-2; V gene: TRBV4-1; clone size: NA; D gene: NA; CDR3 protein: CASSHSPGAGRRTGELFF; CDR3 DNA: TGCGCCAGCAGCCACTCCCCGGGTGCGGGGCGCAGGACCGGGGAGCTGTTTTTT
J gene: TRBJ2-2; V gene: TRBV5-1; clone size: NA; D gene: TRBD1; CDR3 protein: CASSLILGQGDELGAGELFF; CDR3 DNA: TGCGCCAGCAGCTTGATATTGGGACAGGGAGATGAGTTGGGAGCCGGGGAGCTGTTTTTT
J gene: TRBJ2-3; V gene: TRBV14; clone size: NA; D gene: TRBD2; CDR3 protein: CASSQDRTSGGTDTQYF; CDR3 DNA: TGTGCCAGCAGCCAAGACCGGACTAGCGGGGGAACAGATACGCAGTATTTT
J gene: TRBJ2-3; V gene: TRBV6-5; clone size: few; D gene: TRBD2; CDR3 protein: CASSYGGGYADTQYF; CDR3 DNA: TGTGCCAGCAGTTACGGGGGGGGGTACGCAGATACGCAGTATTTT
J gene: TRBJ1-1; V gene: TRBV19; clone size: few; D gene: NA; CDR3 protein: CASSIYTEAFF; CDR3 DNA: TGTGCCAGTAGTATCTACACTGAAGCTTTCTTT
J gene: TRBJ2-1; V gene: TRBV3-1/TRBV3-2; clone size: NA; D gene: TRBD1; CDR3 protein: CASSRGQGVSSYNEQFF; CDR3 DNA: TGTGCCAGCAGCCGGGGACAGGGGGTAAGCTCCTACAATGAGCAGTTCTTC
J gene: TRBJ1-2; V gene: TRBV29-1; clone size: NA; D gene: NA; CDR3 protein: CSVEGRGQVYGYTF; CDR3 DNA: TGCAGCGTTGAAGGGCGGGGGCAAGTCTATGGCTACACCTTC
J gene: TRBJ2-2; V gene: TRBV5-1; clone size: few; D gene: TRBD1; CDR3 protein: CASNKQGENTGELFF; CDR3 DNA: TGCGCCAGCAACAAACAGGGGGAGAACACCGGGGAGCTGTTTTTT